This is a list of T cell receptor beta chains from one sample in a study of vaccination and CD4 T cells after COVID-19. TCRdb called the PCR reads again in MiXCR, with one record for every CDR3 protein. The table records approximately 18,000 distinct CDR3 sequences, less than 65% of them present only once. Antigens for these TCRs are unknown. The material sequenced was CD4+ T cells from blood, cultured in vitro. These receptors came from a human donor who had recovered from COVID-19. CDR3s include the opening cysteine and the closing phenylalanine or tryptophan. The order of the fields is D gene, CDR3 length, clone size, V gene, J gene, CDR3 protein, CDR3 DNA. The D gene is left open where the match is weak. Only some rows state a clone size, as once, few, many or a class for expanded clones.

>TRBD2|19|-|TRBV6-2/TRBV6-3|TRBJ2-5
CASSYPIPLLAPGQETQYF
TGTGCCAGCAGTTACCCGATACCTCTACTAGCGCCGGGACAAGAGACCCAGTACTTC
>TRBD1|17|few|TRBV2|TRBJ1-2
CASSDLGIPGGRLGYTF
TGTGCCAGCAGTGATTTGGGAATTCCAGGGGGCCGCCTGGGCTACACCTTC
>-|15|-|TRBV20-1|TRBJ1-6
CSAQTDGDFNSPLHF
TGCAGTGCCCAGACCGACGGCGATTTTAACTCACCCCTCCACTTT
>-|13|once|TRBV19|TRBJ1-1
CASRAPGNTEAFF
TGTGCCAGTAGAGCACCGGGAAACACTGAAGCTTTCTTT
>-|13|-|TRBV2|TRBJ2-3
CASTRAGSDTQYF
TGTGCCAGCACCCGGGCGGGGTCAGATACGCAGTATTTT
>TRBD2|16|-|TRBV6-2/TRBV6-3|TRBJ2-4
CASSSLAGGTKNIQYF
TGTGCCAGCAGTTCGCTAGCGGGGGGGACCAAAAACATTCAGTACTTC
>-|18|-|TRBV24-1|TRBJ2-1
CATSDGGGPKGHYNEQFF
TGTGCCACCAGTGACGGAGGGGGCCCTAAAGGACACTACAATGAGCAGTTCTTC
>-|16|-|TRBV5-1|TRBJ1-5
CASSPDGRFINQPQHF
TGCGCCAGCAGCCCGGACGGCCGTTTCATCAATCAGCCCCAGCATTTT
>-|12|few|TRBV7-3|TRBJ2-5
CASSFRGETQYF
TGTGCCAGCAGCTTCAGAGGAGAGACCCAGTACTTC
>-|14|-|TRBV4-3|TRBJ2-4
CASSQHPRSNIQYF
TGCGCCAGCAGCCAACATCCTCGGTCAAACATTCAGTACTTC
>TRBD1|13|few|TRBV7-9|TRBJ1-6
CASSITGDSPLHF
TGTGCCAGCAGCATAACAGGGGATTCACCCCTCCACTTT
>-|12|-|TRBV2|TRBJ2-7
CGTGRQAFEQYF
TGTGGGACGGGACGCCAGGCCTTCGAGCAGTACTTC
>-|14|-|TRBV18|TRBJ1-1
CASSALQGNTEAFF
TGTGCCAGCTCAGCGTTACAGGGGAACACTGAAGCTTTCTTT
>TRBD2|17|-|TRBV7-3|TRBJ2-7
CASSLAGLAGGSYEQYF
TGTGCCAGCAGCCTAGCCGGACTAGCGGGAGGGTCCTACGAGCAGTACTTC
>-|14|-|TRBV11-3|TRBJ1-1
CASSLRQMNTEAFF
TGTGCCAGCAGCTTAAGACAGATGAACACTGAAGCTTTCTTT
>TRBD1|18|-|TRBV7-9|TRBJ2-3
CASSPWGSRQGVADTQYF
TGTGCCAGCAGCCCCTGGGGATCCAGACAGGGAGTGGCAGATACGCAGTATTTT
>TRBD2|15|few|TRBV6-5|TRBJ2-1
CASSSQAGGQGEQFF
TGTGCCAGCAGTTCACAAGCGGGGGGGCAAGGTGAGCAGTTCTTC
>-|15|-|TRBV7-2|TRBJ1-5
CASSSVGTTNQPQHF
TGTGCCAGCAGCTCCGTCGGGACTACCAATCAGCCCCAGCATTTT
>TRBD2|17|-|TRBV5-4|TRBJ2-3
CASSLGGRGGRTDTQYF
TGTGCCAGCAGCTTGGGTGGGCGGGGGGGCCGCACAGATACGCAGTATTTT
>-|13|few|TRBV2|TRBJ2-5
CASNLAAEETQYF
TGTGCCAGCAACTTAGCGGCCGAAGAGACCCAGTACTTC
>TRBD1|13|few|TRBV15|TRBJ1-1
CATSRGQGGEAFF
TGTGCCACCAGCAGGGGACAGGGTGGTGAAGCTTTCTTT
>TRBD1|14|-|TRBV6-5|TRBJ2-1
CASSYTDRESEQFF
TGTGCCAGCAGTTACACCGACAGGGAGAGTGAGCAGTTCTTC
>TRBD1|14|-|TRBV6-2/TRBV6-3|TRBJ1-5
CASTDRVGNQPQHF
TGTGCCAGCACTGACAGGGTAGGCAATCAGCCCCAGCATTTT
>-|15|once|TRBV6-1|TRBJ1-1
CASSDPAGLGTEAFF
TGTGCCAGCAGTGACCCTGCAGGGTTGGGCACTGAAGCTTTCTTT
>-|14|few|TRBV15|TRBJ2-3
CATSREQVAGTQYF
TGTGCCACCAGCAGAGAGCAGGTGGCGGGTACGCAGTATTTT
>-|13|few|TRBV6-1|TRBJ2-5
CAIAGHQQETQYF
TGTGCCATCGCGGGACACCAACAAGAGACCCAGTACTTC
>TRBD1|14|-|TRBV7-9|TRBJ1-2
CASKQGDRVGGYTF
TGTGCCAGTAAACAGGGGGACAGAGTGGGCGGCTACACCTTC
>-|12|large|TRBV6-5|TRBJ1-2
CASSYDFLSYTF
TGTGCCAGCAGTTACGATTTTCTAAGCTACACCTTC
>TRBD2|16|-|TRBV24-1|TRBJ2-1
CATSDPGLAGTDEQFF
TGTGCCACCAGTGATCCGGGACTAGCGGGAACCGATGAGCAGTTCTTC
>-|14|few|TRBV7-9|TRBJ2-1
CASSARTIGVEQFF
TGTGCCAGCAGCGCTCGGACAATAGGTGTTGAGCAGTTCTTC
>-|15|-|TRBV19|TRBJ1-6
CASSIDWQKNSPLHF
TGTGCCAGTAGTATAGATTGGCAGAAGAATTCACCCCTCCACTTT
>TRBD1|16|-|TRBV20-1|TRBJ1-4
CSARPGGQGLNEKLFF
TGCAGTGCTAGACCCGGGGGACAGGGCCTTAATGAAAAACTGTTTTTT
>TRBD2|16|few|TRBV7-3|TRBJ2-1
CASSPGAGGPYNEQFF
TGTGCCAGCAGCCCAGGGGCGGGGGGGCCGTACAATGAGCAGTTCTTC
>-|16|-|TRBV6-1|TRBJ2-3
CASRTPGAGLRDTQYF
TGTGCCAGCAGGACCCCGGGGGCTGGCCTACGGGATACGCAGTATTTT
>-|14|-|TRBV20-1|TRBJ2-3
CSARDNGRTDTQYF
TGCAGTGCTAGAGATAATGGAAGGACAGATACGCAGTATTTT
>-|14|-|TRBV20-1|TRBJ1-2
CSARDGEWVYGYTF
TGCAGTGCTAGGGACGGGGAGTGGGTCTATGGCTACACCTTC
>-|13|-|TRBV7-2|TRBJ1-2
CASSLTANYGYTF
TGTGCCAGCAGCTTAACGGCTAACTATGGCTACACCTTC
>TRBD2|14|-|TRBV5-1|TRBJ2-3
CASSSSGVTDTQYF
TGCGCCAGCAGCTCTAGCGGGGTCACAGATACGCAGTATTTT
>TRBD2|14|-|TRBV7-2|TRBJ2-7
CASSPGRGSYEQYF
TGTGCCAGCAGCCCAGGGAGGGGCTCCTACGAGCAGTACTTC
>-|14|-|TRBV5-3|TRBJ1-5
CATTRDFGNQPQHF
TGTGCCACCACCCGGGATTTTGGCAATCAGCCCCAGCATTTT
>-|15|once|TRBV6-1|TRBJ2-7
CASTGGRLSSYEQYF
TGTGCCAGCACTGGGGGACGGTTGAGCTCCTACGAGCAGTACTTC
>-|16|-|TRBV12-1|TRBJ2-7
CASSYPDTGPVYEQYF
TGTGCCAGCAGCTACCCGGACACAGGTCCAGTGTACGAGCAGTACTTC
>TRBD1|19|once|TRBV6-2/TRBV6-3|TRBJ2-3
CASRKDRDRGSVGTDTQYF
TGTGCCAGCAGGAAAGACCGGGACAGGGGTTCGGTTGGCACAGATACGCAGTATTTT
>-|13|-|TRBV7-3|TRBJ2-5
CASSLRREETQYF
TGTGCCAGCAGCTTAAGGAGGGAAGAGACCCAGTACTTC
>-|13|few|TRBV11-2|TRBJ2-7
CASSLGRGGEQYF
TGTGCCAGCAGCTTAGGCAGAGGGGGCGAGCAGTACTTC
>TRBD2|15|-|TRBV7-9|TRBJ2-2
CASSLAGGGTGELFF
TGTGCCAGCAGCTTGGCGGGAGGCGGCACCGGGGAGCTGTTTTTT
>TRBD2|15|-|TRBV20-1|TRBJ2-1
CSAREVLGLANEQFF
TGCAGTGCTAGAGAAGTACTCGGACTAGCTAATGAGCAGTTCTTC
>-|14|-|TRBV7-3|TRBJ1-1
CASSLGGSITEAFF
TGTGCCAGCAGCTTAGGGGGATCTATCACTGAAGCTTTCTTT
>-|15|-|TRBV4-3|TRBJ1-2
CASSQETVGLDGYTF
TGCGCCAGCAGCCAAGAGACAGTCGGGCTCGATGGCTACACCTTC
>-|13|few|TRBV7-2|TRBJ1-1
CASSQIARGGAFF
TGTGCCAGCAGCCAAATAGCGCGCGGGGGAGCTTTCTTT
>-|14|-|TRBV10-3|TRBJ2-2
CAAGTWTNTGELFF
TGTGCCGCCGGGACCTGGACGAACACCGGGGAGCTGTTTTTT
>-|11|few|TRBV7-9|TRBJ2-4
CASSFMDIQYF
TGTGCCAGCAGCTTTATGGACATTCAGTACTTC
>-|15|-|TRBV5-1|TRBJ2-3
CASSLAPGGQDTQYF
TGCGCCAGCAGCTTGGCGCCCGGGGGCCAGGATACGCAGTATTTT
>TRBD1|15|-|TRBV6-1|TRBJ1-2
CASKLGAGGSYGYTF
TGTGCCAGCAAATTGGGCGCAGGGGGAAGCTATGGCTACACCTTC
>-|16|few|TRBV25-1|TRBJ1-2
CASSDGGGVMEGGYTF
TGTGCCAGCAGTGACGGGGGCGGGGTAATGGAAGGTGGCTACACCTTC
>TRBD2|13|-|TRBV7-8|TRBJ2-7
CASSQGLDYEQYF
TGTGCCAGCAGCCAGGGACTAGATTACGAGCAGTACTTC
>-|12|-|TRBV6-5|TRBJ1-1
CASSYRGEKAFF
TGTGCCAGCAGTTACAGGGGGGAAAAAGCTTTCTTT
>-|18|-|TRBV6-4|TRBJ2-7
CASSDSKSAGASSYEQYF
TGTGCCAGCAGTGACTCGAAATCTGCTGGGGCTTCCTCCTACGAGCAGTACTTC
>-|14|-|TRBV11-3|TRBJ1-2
CASSLGGADYGYTF
TGTGCCAGCAGCTTAGGCGGGGCAGACTATGGCTACACCTTC
>TRBD1|16|-|TRBV11-3|TRBJ2-2
CASSQTGTANTGELFF
TGTGCCAGCAGTCAGACCGGGACAGCTAACACCGGGGAGCTGTTTTTT